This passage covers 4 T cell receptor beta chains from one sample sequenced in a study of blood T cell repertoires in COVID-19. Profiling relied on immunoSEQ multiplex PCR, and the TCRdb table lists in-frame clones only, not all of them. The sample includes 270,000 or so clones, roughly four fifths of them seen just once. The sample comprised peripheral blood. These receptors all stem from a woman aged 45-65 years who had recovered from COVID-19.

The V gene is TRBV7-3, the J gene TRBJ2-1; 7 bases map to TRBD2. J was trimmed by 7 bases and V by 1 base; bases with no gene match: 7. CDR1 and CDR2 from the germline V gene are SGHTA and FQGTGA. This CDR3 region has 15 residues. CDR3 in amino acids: CASSLMEDSGNEQFF. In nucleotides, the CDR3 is TGTGCCAGCAGCTTAATGGAGGATAGCGGGAATGAGCAGTTCTTC.

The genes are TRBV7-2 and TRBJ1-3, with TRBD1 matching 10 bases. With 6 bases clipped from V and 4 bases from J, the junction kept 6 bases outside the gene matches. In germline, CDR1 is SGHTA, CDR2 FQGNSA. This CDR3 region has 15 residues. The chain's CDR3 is CASSEDRGVGNTIYF. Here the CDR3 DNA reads TGTGCCAGCAGTGAGGACAGGGGGGTAGGAAACACCATATATTTT.

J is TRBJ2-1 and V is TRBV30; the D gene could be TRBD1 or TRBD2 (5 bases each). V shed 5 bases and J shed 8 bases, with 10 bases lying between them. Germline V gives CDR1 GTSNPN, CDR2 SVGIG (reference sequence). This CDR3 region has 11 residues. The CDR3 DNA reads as TGTGCCTGGGGGACCGGGTATGAGCAGTTCTTC. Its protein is CAWGTGYEQFF.

CDR3 protein: CASSQGAGQGLYEQYF. CDR3 in DNA: TGTGCCAGCAGCCAAGGGGCGGGACAGGGACTCTACGAGCAGTACTTC. This rearrangement joins TRBV5-6 to TRBJ2-7; TRBD1 aligns across 9 bases. The germline V gene encodes CDR1 SGHDT and CDR2 YYEEEE. J lost 3 bases, V lost 4 bases, and 11 bases had no gene match. The CDR3 sequence is 16 residues long.